This T cell receptor (beta chain) was sequenced for a study of control samples from healthy donors and cancer patients. Using immunoSEQ multiplex PCR, the repertoire was profiled, and TCRdb retains in-frame clones only, with some absent. The sample holds about 140,000 clones, under 95% seen once. In its sample, this clone was seen once. The junction had 9 bases not matched to a gene; V was cut back by 4 bases and J by 5 bases. This CDR3 has 17 residues. V gene TRBV5-3 combines with J gene TRBJ2-2, with 12 positions matching TRBD1. TRBV5-3 is marked as an open reading frame, function uncertain. The TCR sequence derives from a man between 40 and 49 years old in good health. Material for sequencing was blood. The CDR3, as DNA: TGTGCCAGAAGCGCACAAGCGGGACAGGGGGCAACCGGGGAGCTGTTTTTT. Encoded protein: CARSAQAGQGATGELFF.